This T cell receptor (beta chain) was documented in a study of tumor-infiltrating lymphocytes in primary liver carcinoma. Priming with a constant-region primer yielded TCR beta cDNA from around 0.45 ug total RNA. A slightly modified ARM-PCR protocol with three nested multiplex PCR rounds produced these TCR beta libraries. Rounds one and two of PCR, each of roughly 10 cycles, were primed with TRBV1-TRBV30 forward primers and a C-beta reverse primer. Using its own MiXCR run on the multiplex PCR reads, TCRdb lists one record per CDR3 protein. The sample lists 90,000 to 150,000 distinct CDR3 sequences; around two thirds were seen once. Study-wide results and caveats: Among the pair types, tumor region pairs showed more overlap than tumor-adjacent and tumor-blood pairs.

Comments on this clonotype: As yet, its antigen is unknown. This may come from a read error, since a much larger clone is one base off.

The approximately 20-31 mg bulk tissue piece was not sorted before simultaneous RNA and DNA extraction. Germline V gene sequence: CDR1 SEHNR, CDR2 FQNEAQ (reference sequence). The CDR3 extends over 13 amino acids. This receptor was obtained from a woman in her fifties or sixties with primary liver carcinoma and hepatitis B virus infection. The chain couples TRBV7-9 to TRBJ1-1, with D uncertain. Sequencing input: tumor-adjacent normal liver tissue. The CDR3 region is CTSSLWGSTEAFF. CDR3 sequence (DNA): TGTACCAGCAGCTTATGGGGTAGCACTGAAGCTTTCTTT.